The T cell receptor beta chain described here comes from a study of immune reconstitution after stem cell transplant in scleroderma. The germline gives CDR1 MNHEY, CDR2 SVGAGI. This CDR3 spans 12 amino acids. V was cut by 5 bases and J by 8 bases, with 9 bases left in between. TCRdb called the RT-PCR reads again in MiXCR, with one record for every CDR3 protein. The sample has thousands of distinct CDR3 sequences, approximately 8.5% seen once. J is TRBJ1-4 and V is TRBV6-5; D is unclear. The clonotype was recovered from a male donor with systemic sclerosis. Sampling took place before or after autologous hematopoietic stem cell transplantation (not recorded which). The CDR3 spells CASSHFSEKLFF. The CDR3 bases are TGTGCCAGCAGTCATTTTTCAGAAAAACTGTTTTTT.